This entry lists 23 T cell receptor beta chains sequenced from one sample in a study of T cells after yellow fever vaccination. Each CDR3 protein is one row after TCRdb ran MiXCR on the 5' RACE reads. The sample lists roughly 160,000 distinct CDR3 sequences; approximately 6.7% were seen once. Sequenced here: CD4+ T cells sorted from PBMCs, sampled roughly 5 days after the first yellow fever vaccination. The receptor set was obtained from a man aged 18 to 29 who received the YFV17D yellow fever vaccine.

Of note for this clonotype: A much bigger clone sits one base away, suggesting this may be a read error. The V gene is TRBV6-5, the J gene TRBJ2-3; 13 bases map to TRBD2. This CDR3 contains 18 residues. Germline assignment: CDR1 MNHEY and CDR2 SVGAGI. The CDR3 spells CARSYSGLAGVETDTQYF. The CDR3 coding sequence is TGTGCCAGAAGTTACTCCGGACTAGCGGGGGTAGAGACAGATACGCAGTATTTT.

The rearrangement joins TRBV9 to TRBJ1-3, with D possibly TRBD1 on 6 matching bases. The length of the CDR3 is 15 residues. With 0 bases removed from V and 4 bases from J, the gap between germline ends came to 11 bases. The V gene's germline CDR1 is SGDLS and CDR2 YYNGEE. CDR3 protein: CASSVAPRGGNTIYF. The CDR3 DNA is TGTGCCAGCAGCGTAGCACCTAGGGGGGGAAACACCATATATTTT.

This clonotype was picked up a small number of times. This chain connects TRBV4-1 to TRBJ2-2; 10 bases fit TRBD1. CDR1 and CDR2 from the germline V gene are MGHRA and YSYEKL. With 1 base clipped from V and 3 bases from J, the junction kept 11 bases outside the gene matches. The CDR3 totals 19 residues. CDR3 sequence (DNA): TGCGCCAGCAGCCAAGTAATTCGTCGGGACAGGGGCGACACCGGGGAGCTGTTTTTT. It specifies CASSQVIRRDRGDTGELFF.

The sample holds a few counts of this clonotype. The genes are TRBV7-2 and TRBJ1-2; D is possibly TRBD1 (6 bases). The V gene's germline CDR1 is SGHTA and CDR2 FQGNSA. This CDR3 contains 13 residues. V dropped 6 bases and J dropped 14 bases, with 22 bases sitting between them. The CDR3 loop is CASRAQNQGQVTF. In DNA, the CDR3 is TGTGCCAGCAGGGCGCAAAATCAGGGGCAGGTGACCTTC.

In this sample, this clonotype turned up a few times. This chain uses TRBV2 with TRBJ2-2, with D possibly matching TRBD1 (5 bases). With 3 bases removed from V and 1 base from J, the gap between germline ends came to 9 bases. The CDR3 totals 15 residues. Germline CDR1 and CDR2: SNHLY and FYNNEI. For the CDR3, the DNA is TGTGCCAGCAGTGAGAACAGGCAGAACACCGGGGAGCTGTTTTTT. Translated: CASSENRQNTGELFF.

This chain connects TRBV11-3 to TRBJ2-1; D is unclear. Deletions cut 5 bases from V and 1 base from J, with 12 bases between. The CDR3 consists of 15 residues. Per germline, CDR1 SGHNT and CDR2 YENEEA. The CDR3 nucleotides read TGTGCCAGCAGCCTACGAGGTCCTTCCTACAATGAGCAGTTCTTC. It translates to CASSLRGPSYNEQFF.

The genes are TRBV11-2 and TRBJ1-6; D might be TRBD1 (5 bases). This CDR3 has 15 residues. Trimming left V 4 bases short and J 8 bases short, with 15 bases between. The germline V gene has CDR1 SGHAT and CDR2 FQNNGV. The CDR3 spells CASSSAGTHYSPLHF. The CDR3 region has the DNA TGTGCCAGCAGCTCGGCCGGGACTCATTATTCACCCCTCCACTTT.

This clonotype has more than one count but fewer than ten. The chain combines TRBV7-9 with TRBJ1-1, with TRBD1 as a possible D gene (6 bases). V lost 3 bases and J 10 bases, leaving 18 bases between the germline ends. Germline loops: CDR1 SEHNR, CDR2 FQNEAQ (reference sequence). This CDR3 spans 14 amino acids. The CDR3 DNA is TGTGCCAGCAGCTTCTCAGGGGCCGGTAGTGGAGCTTTCTTT. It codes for CASSFSGAGSGAFF.

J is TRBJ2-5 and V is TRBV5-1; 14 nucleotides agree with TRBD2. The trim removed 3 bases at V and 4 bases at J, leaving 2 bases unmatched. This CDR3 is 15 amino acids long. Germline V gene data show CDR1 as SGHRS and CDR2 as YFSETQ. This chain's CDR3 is CASSWTSGGLETQYF. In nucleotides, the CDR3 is TGCGCCAGCAGCTGGACTAGCGGGGGGTTAGAGACCCAGTACTTC.

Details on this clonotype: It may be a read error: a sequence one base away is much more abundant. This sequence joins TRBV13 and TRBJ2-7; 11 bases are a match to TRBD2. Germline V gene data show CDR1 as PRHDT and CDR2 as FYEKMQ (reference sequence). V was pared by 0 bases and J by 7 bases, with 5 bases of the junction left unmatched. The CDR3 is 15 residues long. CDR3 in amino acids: CASSLGLAGAREQYV. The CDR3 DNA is TGTGCCAGCAGCTTAGGACTAGCGGGGGCGAGGGAGCAGTACGTC.

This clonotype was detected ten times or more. The CDR3 region has the DNA TGTGCCAGTAGTGGGCCTAGCGGGAGATACGAGCAGTACTTC. Translation: CASSGPSGRYEQYF. The genes are TRBV19 and TRBJ2-7; TRBD2 matches at 10 bases. CDR3 length equals 14 residues. Looked up from germline, CDR1 is LNHDA and CDR2 is SQIVND (reference sequence). Trimming removed 5 bases from V and 4 bases from J; junction bases left unmatched: 5.

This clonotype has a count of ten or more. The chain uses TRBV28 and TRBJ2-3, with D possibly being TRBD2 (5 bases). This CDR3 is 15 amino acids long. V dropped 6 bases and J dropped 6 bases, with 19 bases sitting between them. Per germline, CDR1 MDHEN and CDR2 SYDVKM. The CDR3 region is CASREVDGGKDTQYF. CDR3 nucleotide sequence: TGTGCCAGCAGGGAAGTGGACGGAGGCAAGGATACGCAGTATTTT.

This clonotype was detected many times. Here the CDR3 reads CASSPDPRGRFTDTQYF. In DNA, the CDR3 is TGTGCCAGCTCACCCGACCCTAGGGGGAGGTTCACAGATACGCAGTATTTT. This chain joins TRBV18 and TRBJ2-3; D might be TRBD1 or TRBD2, each matching 6 bases. Trimming left V 3 bases short and J 2 bases short, with 18 bases between. Per the germline V gene, CDR1 is KGHSH and CDR2 is LQKENI. The CDR3 extends over 17 amino acids.

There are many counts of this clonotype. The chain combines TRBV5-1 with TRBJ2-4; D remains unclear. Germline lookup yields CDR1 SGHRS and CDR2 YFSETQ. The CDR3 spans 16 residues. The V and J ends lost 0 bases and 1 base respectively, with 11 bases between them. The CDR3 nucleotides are TGCGCCAGCAGCTTGGAGGAGTTCTCGGCCAAAAACATTCAGTACTTC. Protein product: CASSLEEFSAKNIQYF.

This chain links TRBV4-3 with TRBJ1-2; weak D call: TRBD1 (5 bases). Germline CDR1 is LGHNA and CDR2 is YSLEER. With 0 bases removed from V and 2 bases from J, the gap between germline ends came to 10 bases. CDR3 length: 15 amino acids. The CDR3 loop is CASSQEEGYNYGYTF. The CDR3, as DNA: TGCGCCAGCAGCCAAGAGGAGGGGTACAACTATGGCTACACCTTC.

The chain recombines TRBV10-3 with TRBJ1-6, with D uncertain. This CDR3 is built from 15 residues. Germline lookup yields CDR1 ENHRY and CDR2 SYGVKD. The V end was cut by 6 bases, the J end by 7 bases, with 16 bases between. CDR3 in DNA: TGTGCCATCAGCCCTGGGATCCTCTGGAATTCACCCCTCCACTTT. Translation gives CAISPGILWNSPLHF.

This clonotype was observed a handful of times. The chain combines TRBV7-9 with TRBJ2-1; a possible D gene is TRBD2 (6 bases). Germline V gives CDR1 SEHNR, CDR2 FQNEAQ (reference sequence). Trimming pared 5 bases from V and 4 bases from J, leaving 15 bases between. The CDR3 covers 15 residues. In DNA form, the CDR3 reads TGTGCCAGCAGCCCCCGGGGGACTTGGTACAATGAGCAGTTCTTC. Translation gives CASSPRGTWYNEQFF.

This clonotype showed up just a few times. As DNA, the CDR3 is TGTGCCAGCAGGGGAGACCAAGAGACCCAGTACTTC. Its translation is CASRGDQETQYF. J is TRBJ2-5 and V is TRBV2; a weak D match, TRBD2 (5 bases). The CDR3 extends over 12 amino acids. Trimming pared 6 bases from V and 0 bases from J, leaving 5 bases between. Germline values: CDR1 SNHLY, CDR2 FYNNEI.

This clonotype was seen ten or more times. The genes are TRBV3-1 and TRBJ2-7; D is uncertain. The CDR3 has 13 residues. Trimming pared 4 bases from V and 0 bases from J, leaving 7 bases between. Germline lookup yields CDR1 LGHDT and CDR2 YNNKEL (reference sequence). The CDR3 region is CASSPGRSYEQYF. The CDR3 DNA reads TGTGCCAGCAGCCCCGGGCGCTCCTACGAGCAGTACTTC.

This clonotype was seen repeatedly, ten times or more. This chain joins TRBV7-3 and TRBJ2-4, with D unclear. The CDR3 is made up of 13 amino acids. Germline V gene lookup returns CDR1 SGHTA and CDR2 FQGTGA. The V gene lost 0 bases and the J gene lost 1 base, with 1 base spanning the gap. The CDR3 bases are TGTGCCAGCAGCTTAACTGCCAAAAACATTCAGTACTTC. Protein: CASSLTAKNIQYF.

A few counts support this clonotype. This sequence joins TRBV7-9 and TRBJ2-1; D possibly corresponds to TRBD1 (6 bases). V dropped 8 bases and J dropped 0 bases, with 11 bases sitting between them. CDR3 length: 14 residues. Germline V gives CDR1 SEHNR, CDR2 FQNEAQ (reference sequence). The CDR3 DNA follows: TGTGCCAGCCTCAACAGGGCCTCCTACAATGAGCAGTTCTTC. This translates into CASLNRASYNEQFF. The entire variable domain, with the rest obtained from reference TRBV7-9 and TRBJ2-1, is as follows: DTGVSQNPRHKITKRGQNVTFRCDPISEHNRLYWYRQTLGQGPEFLTYFQNEAQLEKSRLLSDRFSAERPKGSFSTLEIQRTEQGDSAMYLCASLNRASYNEQFFGPGTRLTVL.

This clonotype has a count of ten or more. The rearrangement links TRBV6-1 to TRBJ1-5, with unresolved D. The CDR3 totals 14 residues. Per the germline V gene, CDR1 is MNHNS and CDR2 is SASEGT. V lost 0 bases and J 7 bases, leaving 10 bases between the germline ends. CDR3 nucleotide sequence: TGTGCCAGCAGTGAAGCGGCGCTTTGGCAGCCCCAGCATTTT. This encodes CASSEAALWQPQHF.

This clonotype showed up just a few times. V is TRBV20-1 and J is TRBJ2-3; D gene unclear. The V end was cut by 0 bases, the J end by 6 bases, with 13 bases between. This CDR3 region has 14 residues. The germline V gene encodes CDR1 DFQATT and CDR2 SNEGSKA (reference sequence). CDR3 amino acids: CSARDPAQDDTQYF. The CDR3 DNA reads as TGCAGTGCTAGAGATCCAGCGCAGGACGATACGCAGTATTTT.